Listed below are T cell receptor beta chains from one sample, sequenced in a study of Graves' ophthalmopathy and Graves' hyperthyroidism. TCRdb redid the calling of the multiplex PCR reads with MiXCR, one entry per CDR3 protein. This sample has over 650,000 distinct CDR3 sequences, with over 40% found just once. Source material: peripheral blood. The receptors were gathered from an adult man with Graves' ophthalmopathy. Both conserved end residues are part of each CDR3. A D gene is named only where the DNA matches it firmly. Not all rows give a size; the values are once, few, many and, for expanded clones, a class.

d_call: TRBD1; clone_size: few; j_call: TRBJ1-2; v_call: TRBV7-9; cdr3_aa: CASSPRDRGLSFGYTF; cdr3_nt: TGTGCCAGCAGCCCCCGGGACAGGGGGCTTAGTTTTGGCTACACCTTC
d_call: -; clone_size: -; j_call: TRBJ2-7; v_call: TRBV9; cdr3_aa: CASSAGTGREQYF; cdr3_nt: TGTGCCAGCAGCGCTGGGACCGGTCGCGAGCAGTACTTC
d_call: -; clone_size: many; j_call: TRBJ2-5; v_call: TRBV12-3/TRBV12-4; cdr3_aa: CASSPPAQPKGTQYF; cdr3_nt: TGTGCCAGCAGTCCCCCTGCTCAGCCTAAGGGGACCCAGTACTTC
d_call: TRBD1; clone_size: few; j_call: TRBJ1-1; v_call: TRBV7-9; cdr3_aa: CASSRTGASEAFF; cdr3_nt: TGTGCCAGCAGCCGCACAGGGGCCTCAGAAGCTTTCTTT
d_call: -; clone_size: -; j_call: TRBJ1-6; v_call: TRBV12-3/TRBV12-4; cdr3_aa: CASSLGQAVYNSPLHF; cdr3_nt: TGTGCCAGCAGTTTGGGTCAGGCTGTGTATAATTCACCCCTCCACTTT
d_call: TRBD1; clone_size: few; j_call: TRBJ2-7; v_call: TRBV12-3/TRBV12-4; cdr3_aa: CASSSSDRGTYEQYF; cdr3_nt: TGTGCCAGCAGTTCCTCGGACAGGGGGACCTACGAGCAGTACTTC
d_call: -; clone_size: -; j_call: TRBJ2-5; v_call: TRBV7-9; cdr3_aa: CASSTDFALLETQYF; cdr3_nt: TGTGCCAGCAGCACCGACTTCGCCCTATTGGAGACCCAGTACTTC
d_call: TRBD1; clone_size: -; j_call: TRBJ1-1; v_call: TRBV7-9; cdr3_aa: CASSLTGGGYSEAFF; cdr3_nt: TGTGCCAGCAGCTTGACAGGGGGCGGGTACAGTGAAGCTTTCTTT
d_call: -; clone_size: many; j_call: TRBJ1-2; v_call: TRBV12-3/TRBV12-4; cdr3_aa: CASRSTGTVGGYTF; cdr3_nt: TGTGCCAGCAGGTCAACCGGGACTGTAGGTGGCTACACCTTC
d_call: TRBD1; clone_size: -; j_call: TRBJ2-6; v_call: TRBV29-1; cdr3_aa: CSVDPWGQKNTEAF; cdr3_nt: TGCAGCGTAGATCCCTGGGGACAGAAGAACACTGAAGCTTTC
d_call: -; clone_size: many; j_call: TRBJ2-2; v_call: TRBV7-9; cdr3_aa: CASSFGPPSENTGELFF; cdr3_nt: TGTGCCAGCAGCTTCGGTCCCCCTAGCGAGAACACCGGGGAGCTGTTTTTT
d_call: TRBD1; clone_size: many; j_call: TRBJ2-7; v_call: TRBV19; cdr3_aa: CASSPGTVTYEQYF; cdr3_nt: TGTGCCAGTAGCCCCGGGACAGTTACCTACGAGCAGTACTTC
d_call: -; clone_size: once; j_call: TRBJ2-1; v_call: TRBV7-8; cdr3_aa: CASSPSQGWNEQFF; cdr3_nt: TGTGCCAGCAGCCCCAGTCAGGGTTGGAATGAGCAGTTCTTC
d_call: -; clone_size: many; j_call: TRBJ2-5; v_call: TRBV7-9; cdr3_aa: CASSPGDTSRETQYF; cdr3_nt: TGTGCCAGCAGCCCCGGGGACACCAGCAGGGAGACCCAGTACTTC
d_call: -; clone_size: -; j_call: TRBJ1-4; v_call: TRBV11-1; cdr3_aa: CAWSDGDSDEKLFF; cdr3_nt: TGTGCCTGGAGTGATGGCGACAGTGATGAAAAACTGTTTTTT
d_call: TRBD1; clone_size: -; j_call: TRBJ1-1; v_call: TRBV20-1; cdr3_aa: CSARDDRVTMNTEAFF; cdr3_nt: TGCAGTGCTAGAGATGACAGGGTAACCATGAACACTGAAGCTTTCTTT
d_call: -; clone_size: -; j_call: TRBJ2-2; v_call: TRBV29-1; cdr3_aa: CSVEDPGSCFF; cdr3_nt: -
d_call: -; clone_size: -; j_call: TRBJ2-5; v_call: TRBV7-7; cdr3_aa: CASVEAFPADQETQYF; cdr3_nt: TGTGCCAGCGTTGAGGCGTTTCCGGCAGACCAAGAGACCCAGTACTTC
d_call: -; clone_size: -; j_call: TRBJ2-1; v_call: TRBV4-3; cdr3_aa: CASSHLSVLSYNEQFF; cdr3_nt: TGCGCCAGCAGCCATTTGTCGGTCCTCTCCTACAATGAGCAGTTCTTC
d_call: TRBD2; clone_size: few; j_call: TRBJ2-5; v_call: TRBV4-2; cdr3_aa: CASSQRGLAGQETQYF; cdr3_nt: TGTGCCAGCAGCCAGAGGGGACTAGCGGGTCAAGAGACCCAGTACTTC